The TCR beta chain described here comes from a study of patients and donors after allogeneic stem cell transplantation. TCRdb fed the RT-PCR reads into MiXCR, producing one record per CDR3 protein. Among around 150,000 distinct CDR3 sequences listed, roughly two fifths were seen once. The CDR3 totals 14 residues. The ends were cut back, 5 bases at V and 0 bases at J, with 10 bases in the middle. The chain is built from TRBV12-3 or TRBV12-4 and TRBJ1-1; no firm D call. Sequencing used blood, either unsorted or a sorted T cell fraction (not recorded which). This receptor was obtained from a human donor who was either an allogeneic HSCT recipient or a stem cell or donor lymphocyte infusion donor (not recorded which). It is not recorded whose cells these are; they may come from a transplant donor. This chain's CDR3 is CASSPHDLNTEAFF. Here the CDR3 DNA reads TGTGCCAGCAGTCCGCACGATCTGAACACTGAAGCTTTCTTT.